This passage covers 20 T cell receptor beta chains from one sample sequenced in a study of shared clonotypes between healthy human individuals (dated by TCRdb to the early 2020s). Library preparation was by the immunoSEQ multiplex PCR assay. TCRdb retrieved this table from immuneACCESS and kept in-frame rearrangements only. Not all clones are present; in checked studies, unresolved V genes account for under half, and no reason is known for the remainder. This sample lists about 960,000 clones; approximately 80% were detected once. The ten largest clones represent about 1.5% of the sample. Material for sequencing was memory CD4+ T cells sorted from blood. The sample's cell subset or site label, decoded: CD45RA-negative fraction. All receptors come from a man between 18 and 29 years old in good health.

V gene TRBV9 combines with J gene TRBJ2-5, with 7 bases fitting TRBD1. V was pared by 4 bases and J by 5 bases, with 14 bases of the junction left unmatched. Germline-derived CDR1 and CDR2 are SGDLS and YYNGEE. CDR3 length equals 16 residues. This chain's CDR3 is CASSPGLGTVGETQYF. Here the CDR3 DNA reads TGTGCCAGCAGCCCTGGCCTCGGGACAGTTGGGGAGACCCAGTACTTC.

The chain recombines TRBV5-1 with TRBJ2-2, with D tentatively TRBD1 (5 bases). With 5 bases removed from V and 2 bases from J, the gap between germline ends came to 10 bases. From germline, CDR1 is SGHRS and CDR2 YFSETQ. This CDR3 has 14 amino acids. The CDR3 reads CASRRGHNTGELFF. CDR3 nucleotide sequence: TGCGCCAGCAGAAGGGGCCATAACACCGGGGAGCTGTTTTTT.

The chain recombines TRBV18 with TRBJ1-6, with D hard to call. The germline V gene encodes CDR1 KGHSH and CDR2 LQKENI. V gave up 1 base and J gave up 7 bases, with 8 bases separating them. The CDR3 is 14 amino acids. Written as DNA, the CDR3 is TGTGCCAGCTCACCACTCGGCGGGAATTCACCCCTCCACTTT. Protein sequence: CASSPLGGNSPLHF.

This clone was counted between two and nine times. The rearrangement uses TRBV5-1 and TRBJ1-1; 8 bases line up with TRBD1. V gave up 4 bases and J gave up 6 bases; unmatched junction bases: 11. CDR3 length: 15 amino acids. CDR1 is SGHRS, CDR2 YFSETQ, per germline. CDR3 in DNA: TGCGCCAGCAGCCCGGAGGGACAGGTGGGATCTGAAGCTTTCTTT. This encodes CASSPEGQVGSEAFF.

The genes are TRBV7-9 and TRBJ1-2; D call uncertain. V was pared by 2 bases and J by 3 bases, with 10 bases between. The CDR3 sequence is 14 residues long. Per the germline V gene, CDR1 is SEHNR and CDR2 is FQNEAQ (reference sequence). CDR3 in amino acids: CASSLLASDYGYTF. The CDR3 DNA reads TGTGCCAGCAGCTTATTGGCCAGTGACTATGGCTACACCTTC.

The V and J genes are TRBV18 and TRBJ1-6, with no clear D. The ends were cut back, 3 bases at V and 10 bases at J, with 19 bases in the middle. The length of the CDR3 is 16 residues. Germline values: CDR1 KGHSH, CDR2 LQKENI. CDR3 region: CASSPLAADRGSPLHF. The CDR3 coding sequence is TGTGCCAGCTCACCGTTGGCAGCAGATCGGGGATCACCCCTCCACTTT.

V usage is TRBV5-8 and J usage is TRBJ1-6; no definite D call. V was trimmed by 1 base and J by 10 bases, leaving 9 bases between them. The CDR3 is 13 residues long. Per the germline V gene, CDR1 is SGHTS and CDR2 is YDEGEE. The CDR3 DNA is TGTGCCAGCAGCTTGCGGGGAGGCTCACCCCTCCACTTT. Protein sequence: CASSLRGGSPLHF.

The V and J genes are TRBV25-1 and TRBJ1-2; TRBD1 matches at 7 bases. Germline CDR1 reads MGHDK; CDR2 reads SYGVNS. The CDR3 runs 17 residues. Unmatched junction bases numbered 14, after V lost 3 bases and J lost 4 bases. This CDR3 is CASSDFEATGNSYGYTF. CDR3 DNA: TGTGCCAGCAGTGATTTTGAGGCGACAGGGAATTCCTATGGCTACACCTTC.

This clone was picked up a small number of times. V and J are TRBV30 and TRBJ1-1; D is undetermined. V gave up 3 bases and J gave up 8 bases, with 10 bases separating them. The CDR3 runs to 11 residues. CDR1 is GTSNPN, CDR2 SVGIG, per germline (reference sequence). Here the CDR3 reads CAWRQDGEAFF. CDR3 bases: TGTGCCTGGAGGCAAGACGGAGAAGCTTTCTTT.

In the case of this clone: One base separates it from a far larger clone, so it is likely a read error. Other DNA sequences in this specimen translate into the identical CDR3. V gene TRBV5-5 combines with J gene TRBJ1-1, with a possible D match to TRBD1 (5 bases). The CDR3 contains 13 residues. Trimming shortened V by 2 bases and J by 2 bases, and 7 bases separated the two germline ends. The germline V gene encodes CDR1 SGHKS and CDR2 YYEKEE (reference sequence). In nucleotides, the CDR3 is TGTGCCAGCAGCTTAACAGGAAACACTGAAGCTTTCTTT. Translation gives CASSLTGNTEAFF.

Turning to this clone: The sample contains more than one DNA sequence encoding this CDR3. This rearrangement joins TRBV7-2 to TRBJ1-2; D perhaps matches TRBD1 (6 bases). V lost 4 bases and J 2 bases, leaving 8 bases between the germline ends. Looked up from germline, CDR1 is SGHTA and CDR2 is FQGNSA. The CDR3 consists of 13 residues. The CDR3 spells CASSSTGNYGYTF. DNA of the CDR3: TGTGCCAGCAGCTCTACAGGGAACTATGGCTACACCTTC.

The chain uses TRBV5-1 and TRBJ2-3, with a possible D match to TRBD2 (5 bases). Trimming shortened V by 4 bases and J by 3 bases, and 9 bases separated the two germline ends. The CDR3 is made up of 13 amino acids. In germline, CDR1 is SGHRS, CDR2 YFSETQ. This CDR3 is CASSPRETDTQYF. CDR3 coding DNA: TGCGCCAGCAGCCCTCGGGAAACAGATACGCAGTATTTT.

The CDR3 DNA reads as TGTGCCATCAGTGAGTCGATAGGGCAGCGCAATACCTACAATGAGCAGTTCTTC. Translation gives CAISESIGQRNTYNEQFF. J is TRBJ2-1 and V is TRBV10-3, with D unclear. V lost 0 bases and J lost 2, with 17 bases in between. This CDR3 spans 18 amino acids. Germline V CDR1 and CDR2: ENHRY, SYGVKD.

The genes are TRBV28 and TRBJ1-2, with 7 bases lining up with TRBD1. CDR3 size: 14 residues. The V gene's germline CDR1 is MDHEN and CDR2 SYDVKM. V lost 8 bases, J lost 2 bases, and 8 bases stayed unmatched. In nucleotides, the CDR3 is TGTGCCAGCCTACCTTCGGGACAGAACTATGGCTACACCTTC. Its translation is CASLPSGQNYGYTF.

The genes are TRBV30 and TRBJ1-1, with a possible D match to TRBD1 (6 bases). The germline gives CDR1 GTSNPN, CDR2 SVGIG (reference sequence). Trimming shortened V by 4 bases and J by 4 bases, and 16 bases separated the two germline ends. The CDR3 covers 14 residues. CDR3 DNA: TGTGCCTGGAATGGACAGACTCGGTTCACTGAAGCTTTCTTT. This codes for CAWNGQTRFTEAFF.

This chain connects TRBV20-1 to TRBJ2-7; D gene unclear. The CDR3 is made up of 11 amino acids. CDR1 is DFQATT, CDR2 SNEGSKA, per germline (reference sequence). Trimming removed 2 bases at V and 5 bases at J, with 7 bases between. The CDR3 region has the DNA TGCAGTGCTAGATTAGGGAACGAGCAGTACTTC. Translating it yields CSARLGNEQYF.

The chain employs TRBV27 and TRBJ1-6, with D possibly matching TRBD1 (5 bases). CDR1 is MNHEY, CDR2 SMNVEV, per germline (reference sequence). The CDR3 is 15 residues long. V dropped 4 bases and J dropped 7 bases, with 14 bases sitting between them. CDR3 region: CASSWGFWSNSPLHF. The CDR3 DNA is TGTGCCAGCAGTTGGGGGTTTTGGTCGAATTCACCCCTCCACTTT.

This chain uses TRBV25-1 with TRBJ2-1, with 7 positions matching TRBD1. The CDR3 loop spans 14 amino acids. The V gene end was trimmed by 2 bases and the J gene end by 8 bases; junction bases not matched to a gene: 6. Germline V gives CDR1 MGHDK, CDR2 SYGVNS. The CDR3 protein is CASSEPRTGHEQFF. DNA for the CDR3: TGTGCCAGCAGTGAACCTCGGACAGGCCATGAGCAGTTCTTC.

The CDR3 sequence is CASRPRGTSGGYTF. In DNA, the CDR3 is TGTGCCAGCAGACCCAGAGGAACTTCAGGTGGCTACACCTTC. V is TRBV2 and J is TRBJ1-2; D is ambiguous. The CDR3 totals 14 residues. Trimming stripped 6 bases from V and 7 bases from J, with 18 bases between. Germline V gives CDR1 SNHLY, CDR2 FYNNEI.

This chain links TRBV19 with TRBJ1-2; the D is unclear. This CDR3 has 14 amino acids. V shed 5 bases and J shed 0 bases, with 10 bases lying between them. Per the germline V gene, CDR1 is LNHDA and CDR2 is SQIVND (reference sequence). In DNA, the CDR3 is TGTGCCAGTAGTGAGGCGGAACCTAACTATGGCTACACCTTC. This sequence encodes CASSEAEPNYGYTF.